Sequencing of this T cell receptor beta chain was carried out in a study of blood T cell repertoires in COVID-19. Libraries were prepared by immunoSEQ multiplex PCR; TCRdb keeps only in-frame clonotypes and omits some of them. This table has about 59,000 clones, approximately 82% appearing once. Germline lookup yields CDR1 LGHDT and CDR2 YNNKEL (reference sequence). The CDR3 length is 14 residues. Trimming removed 5 bases from V and 1 base from J, with 8 bases in between. The material sequenced was peripheral blood. The V and J genes are TRBV3-1 (or the pseudogene TRBV3-2) and TRBJ2-2; D perhaps matches TRBD1 (5 bases). The sequence was obtained from a man older than 75 with acute or convalescent COVID-19. The CDR3 sequence: CASSVGQNTGELFF. In DNA, the CDR3 is TGTGCCAGCAGCGTCGGACAGAACACCGGGGAGCTGTTTTTT.